What follows are 25 T cell receptor beta chains derived from one specimen sequenced in a study of T cell responses to AZD1222 COVID-19 vaccine. Profiling relied on immunoSEQ multiplex PCR, and the TCRdb table lists in-frame clones only, not all of them. Among over 75,000 clones, 89% were seen once, and the ten largest hold roughly 2.3%. Sequencing used peripheral blood, obtained on day 0 of AZD1222 vaccination. These receptors originate from an adult in good health.

The chain links TRBV3-1 (or the pseudogene TRBV3-2) to TRBJ2-7; D may match TRBD1 or TRBD2 (5 bases each). Germline CDR1 and CDR2: LGHDT and YNNKEL (reference sequence). There are 12 residues in the CDR3. The V and J ends lost 1 base and 12 bases respectively, with 13 bases between them. The CDR3 reads CASSQVEGQWYF. Here the CDR3 DNA reads TGTGCCAGCAGCCAAGTAGAGGGGCAATGGTACTTC.

This clone was found once. V and J are TRBV6-1 and TRBJ2-7, with 11 bases identical to TRBD1. With 2 bases clipped from V and 7 bases from J, the junction kept 10 bases outside the gene matches. Germline CDR1 MNHNS, CDR2 SASEGT. CDR3 length: 16 residues. In DNA form, the CDR3 reads TGTGCCAGCAGTGAATACCGGGACAGGGGGGTTAGTGAGCAGTACTTC. Protein product: CASSEYRDRGVSEQYF.

The chain joins TRBV29-1 to TRBJ1-2; no reliable D call. The V end was cut by 3 bases, the J end by 4 bases, with 6 bases between. CDR1 and CDR2 from the germline V gene are SQVTM and ANQGSEA. CDR3 size: 11 residues. The CDR3 DNA follows: TGCAGCGTTGATAAGGTCTATGGCTACACCTTC. It yields the protein CSVDKVYGYTF.

J is TRBJ2-7 and V is TRBV6-2 or TRBV6-3, with 7 bases aligning to TRBD1. V shed 5 bases and J 0 bases; nucleotides not matched to a gene: 10. CDR1 MNHEY and CDR2 SVGEGT come from the germline V gene. The CDR3 length is 16 residues. CDR3 region: CASSKGGIYFSYEQYF. The CDR3 DNA follows: TGTGCCAGCAGTAAAGGGGGCATTTACTTCTCCTACGAGCAGTACTTC.

The V gene is TRBV2, the J gene TRBJ1-3; D not certain. Trimming took off 3 bases at V and 0 bases at J, with 9 bases between the two ends. This CDR3 has 15 amino acids. Germline V CDR1 and CDR2: SNHLY, FYNNEI. In DNA form, the CDR3 reads TGTGCCAGCAGTGATGTTGGCTTCTCTGGAAACACCATATATTTT. This encodes CASSDVGFSGNTIYF.

The rearrangement uses TRBV29-1 and TRBJ2-5, with 7 bases fitting TRBD1. The germline CDR1 and CDR2 sequences are SQVTM and ANQGSEA. This CDR3 is built from 13 residues. Losses at the gene ends were 6 bases for V and 5 bases for J; bases not matched to a gene: 9. The CDR3 is CSVARQGRETQYF. CDR3 sequence (DNA): TGCAGCGTCGCAAGACAGGGCCGGGAGACCCAGTACTTC.

This chain uses TRBV7-9 with TRBJ1-2; D possibly corresponds to TRBD1 (6 bases). Per the germline V gene, CDR1 is SEHNR and CDR2 is FQNEAQ (reference sequence). The CDR3 has 14 residues. Between the trimmed V and J ends, which lost 2 bases and 8 bases, there was a span of 15 bases. The CDR3 here is CASSLNGGGLGYTF. CDR3 DNA sequence: TGTGCCAGCAGCTTAAATGGAGGGGGACTGGGCTACACCTTC.

This chain links TRBV9 with TRBJ2-7, with 16 bases fitting TRBD2. Germline-derived CDR1 and CDR2 are SGDLS and YYNGEE. The CDR3 spans 17 residues. V lost 4 bases to trimming and J lost 3 bases; unmatched junction nucleotides: 7. The CDR3 DNA follows: TGTGCCAGCAGCCCCGGCGGGACTAGCGGGAGGGACTACGAGCAGTACTTC. The encoded protein is CASSPGGTSGRDYEQYF.

The chain is built from TRBV19 and TRBJ2-7; no reliable D call. CDR3 size: 14 residues. V lost 0 bases to trimming and J lost 3 bases, with 9 bases between them. Germline V CDR1 and CDR2: LNHDA, SQIVND (reference sequence). The CDR3 bases are TGTGCCAGTAGTATAGATCTTTGGGTCTACGAGCAGTACTTC. Encoded protein: CASSIDLWVYEQYF.

The chain joins TRBV3-1 (or the pseudogene TRBV3-2) to TRBJ2-3, with 8 bases that match TRBD2. This CDR3 is 15 amino acids long. CDR1 and CDR2 (germline): LGHDT, YNNKEL (reference sequence). Losses at the gene ends were 7 bases for V and 3 bases for J; bases not matched to a gene: 9. The CDR3 is CASKIRGLATDTQYF. In nucleotides, the CDR3 is TGTGCCAGCAAAATCCGAGGACTAGCAACAGATACGCAGTATTTT.

The rearrangement links TRBV19 to TRBJ2-1; D is undetermined. CDR3 length equals 16 residues. V lost 5 bases, J lost 4 bases, and 18 bases lay in between. CDR1 and CDR2 from the germline V gene are LNHDA and SQIVND (reference sequence). Here the CDR3 DNA reads TGTGCCAGTAGTCCCTTGAACCTCGGAATTTACAATGAGCAGTTCTTC. Translation gives CASSPLNLGIYNEQFF.

J is TRBJ2-7 and V is TRBV20-1, with 7 bases that match TRBD1. V lost 3 bases, J lost 2 bases, and 4 bases stayed unmatched. Germline V gene data show CDR1 as DFQATT and CDR2 as SNEGSKA (reference sequence). There are 13 residues in the CDR3. The CDR3 region is CSASRDRTYEQYF. The CDR3 nucleotides read TGCAGTGCTAGTCGGGACAGAACCTACGAGCAGTACTTC.

This clone was counted a few times. The J gene is TRBJ1-1, the V gene TRBV12-3 or TRBV12-4; D is possibly TRBD1 (5 bases). The CDR3 has 13 amino acids. The V end was cut by 6 bases, the J end by 4 bases, with 12 bases between. The CDR3 sequence is CASSRAPGTEAFF. The CDR3 DNA is TGTGCCAGCAGCAGGGCGCCGGGCACTGAAGCTTTCTTT.

The rearrangement uses TRBV4-3 and TRBJ1-4, with D uncertain. Germline-derived CDR1 and CDR2 are LGHNA and YSLEER. Trimming shortened V by 0 bases and J by 2 bases, and 7 bases separated the two germline ends. CDR3 length: 15 amino acids. CDR3: CASSQEGGTNEKLFF. The DNA of the CDR3 is TGCGCCAGCAGCCAAGAGGGAGGGACTAATGAAAAACTGTTTTTT.

In its sample, this clone was seen a few times. The genes are TRBV7-9 and TRBJ1-1; D is possibly TRBD1 (5 bases). Germline-derived CDR1 and CDR2 are SEHNR and FQNEAQ (reference sequence). The CDR3 spans 13 residues. Trimming pared 4 bases from V and 4 bases from J, leaving 10 bases between. In nucleotides, the CDR3 is TGTGCCAGCAGCTCCCCGACAGCCACTGAAGCTTTCTTT. Protein product: CASSSPTATEAFF.

The V and J genes are TRBV7-2 and TRBJ2-1, with 12 positions matching TRBD2. The CDR3 has 15 amino acids. V shed 8 bases and J 3 bases; nucleotides not matched to a gene: 5. In germline, CDR1 is SGHTA, CDR2 FQGNSA. The CDR3 bases are TGTGCCAGCTCCTGGACTAGCGGGATCTACAATGAGCAGTTCTTC. Its protein is CASSWTSGIYNEQFF. The entire variable domain, with the rest obtained from reference TRBV7-2 and TRBJ2-1, is as follows: GAGVSQSPSNKVTEKGKDVELRCDPISGHTALYWYRQSLGQGLEFLIYFQGNSAPDKSGLPSDRFSAERTGGSVSTLTIQRTQQEDSAVYLCASSWTSGIYNEQFFGPGTRLTVL.

The rearrangement links TRBV19 to TRBJ1-2, with D unclear. The length of the CDR3 is 13 residues. Trimming pared 1 base from V and 6 bases from J, leaving 9 bases between. The germline V gene has CDR1 LNHDA and CDR2 SQIVND (reference sequence). CDR3 coding DNA: TGTGCCAGTAGTATAGTTTCTGGACATGGCTACACCTTC. This sequence encodes CASSIVSGHGYTF. The full variable domain, with the rest looked up from reference TRBV19 and TRBJ1-2, is DGGITQSPKYLFRKEGQNVTLSCEQNLNHDAMYWYRQDPGQGLRLIYYSQIVNDFQKGDIAEGYSVSREKKESFPLTVTSAQKNPTAFYLCASSIVSGHGYTFGSGTRLTVV.

The chain has TRBV3-1 (or the pseudogene TRBV3-2) and TRBJ1-3; D is ambiguous. This CDR3 spans 15 amino acids. Trimming left V 0 bases short and J 1 base short, with 7 bases between. CDR1 LGHDT and CDR2 YNNKEL come from the germline V gene (reference sequence). In DNA, the CDR3 is TGTGCCAGCAGCCAAGATACACTTTCTGGAAACACCATATATTTT. This gives the protein CASSQDTLSGNTIYF.

This clone was recorded only once. V and J are TRBV6-4 and TRBJ2-2, with D maybe TRBD2 (6 bases). CDR1 MRHNA and CDR2 SNTAGT come from the germline V gene. CDR3 length: 14 residues. The ends were cut back, 3 bases at V and 5 bases at J, with 10 bases in the middle. The CDR3 nucleotides read TGTGCCAGCAGTGAGGAGGGAGGAACCGGGGAGCTGTTTTTT. Amino acid sequence: CASSEEGGTGELFF.

J is TRBJ2-1 and V is TRBV18; 9 bases are a match to TRBD2. The V gene's germline CDR1 is KGHSH and CDR2 LQKENI. CDR3 length equals 15 residues. The V gene end was trimmed by 5 bases and the J gene end by 5 bases; junction bases not matched to a gene: 7. The CDR3 nucleotides are TGTGCCAGCTCAGGGTCCTTAGCGGGGGACAATGAGCAGTTCTTC. It encodes CASSGSLAGDNEQFF.

The chain couples TRBV5-1 to TRBJ2-7; D perhaps matches TRBD1 (6 bases). Germline V gives CDR1 SGHRS, CDR2 YFSETQ. V dropped 0 bases and J dropped 9 bases, with 13 bases sitting between them. The length of the CDR3 is 13 residues. CDR3 sequence: CASSLAGQSGQYF. The CDR3 DNA reads TGCGCCAGCAGCTTGGCTGGACAGTCTGGGCAGTACTTC.

In DNA form, the CDR3 reads TGTGCCAGCAGCCAAGATAGCGGCACAAACTACAATGAGCAGTTCTTC. Its translation is CASSQDSGTNYNEQFF. This chain joins TRBV14 and TRBJ2-1; D might be TRBD2 (6 bases). The CDR3 consists of 16 residues. The V and J ends lost 0 bases and 3 bases respectively, with 12 bases between them. The germline gives CDR1 SGHDN, CDR2 FVKESK.

This clone was detected once. V and J are TRBV7-6 and TRBJ2-1; 10 positions match TRBD2. In germline, CDR1 is SGHVS, CDR2 FNYEAQ. The CDR3 consists of 18 residues. Trimming removed 4 bases from V and 6 bases from J; junction bases left unmatched: 15. The DNA for the CDR3 is TGTGCCAGCAGCTCGAACACGGACGTCCTAGCGGGAGCCAATGAGCAGTTCTTC. Its protein is CASSSNTDVLAGANEQFF.

The V and J genes are TRBV28 and TRBJ1-5; D gene uncertain. The CDR3 loop spans 15 amino acids. From germline, CDR1 is MDHEN and CDR2 SYDVKM. With 2 bases removed from V and 7 bases from J, the gap between germline ends came to 15 bases. The CDR3, as DNA: TGTGCCAGCAGTTTAGGCGGGCTAACTGGACAGCCCCAGCATTTT. Encoded protein: CASSLGGLTGQPQHF.

V is TRBV5-1 and J is TRBJ2-1; the match to TRBD1 covers 10 bases. Per the germline V gene, CDR1 is SGHRS and CDR2 is YFSETQ. CDR3 length equals 19 residues. V was pared by 2 bases and J by 2 bases, with 13 bases of the junction left unmatched. This chain's CDR3 is CASSFRWDRGHPTYNEQFF. In DNA form, the CDR3 reads TGCGCCAGCAGCTTTCGCTGGGACAGGGGCCACCCCACCTACAATGAGCAGTTCTTC. Using reference TRBV5-1 and TRBJ2-1 for the parts outside the CDR3, the full variable domain is KAGVTQTPRYLIKTRGQQVTLSCSPISGHRSVSWYQQTPGQGLQFLFEYFSETQRNKGNFPGRFSGRQFSNSRSEMNVSTLELGDSALYLCASSFRWDRGHPTYNEQFFGPGTRLTVL.